This record concerns one TCR beta chain sequence. This specimen comes from a study of T cells in Graves' hyperthyroidism and ophthalmopathy. CDR1 is SGHRS and CDR2 is YFSETQ in the germline V gene. V was pared by 4 bases and J by 3 bases, with 14 bases between. This CDR3 has 15 amino acids. TCR beta CDR3 regions were amplified from RNA. TCR CDR3 underwent first-round RT-PCR with the HTBI primer set. TCRdb processed the multiplex PCR reads anew with MiXCR; each CDR3 protein has one entry. Here the sample spans about 500,000 distinct CDR3 sequences, approximately 15% being singletons. The TCR comes from a woman under 30 with Graves' hyperthyroidism. The sequenced sample was blood. The rearrangement uses TRBV5-1 and TRBJ2-1; tentative D call: TRBD2 (5 bases). CDR3 in amino acids: CASSPGLGDYNEQFF. In DNA, the CDR3 is TGCGCCAGCAGCCCGGGGTTGGGAGACTACAATGAGCAGTTCTTC.